This is a list of T cell receptor beta chains from one sample in a study of graft-versus-host responses after intestinal transplantation. No antigen is known for these receptors. Sequencing was performed with immunoSEQ multiplex PCR; in TCRdb, only in-frame clones are kept and a portion is missing. The sample holds tens of thousands of clones, 85% to 95% seen once. The sequences come from unstimulated CD8+ T cells sorted from spleen or lymph node cells, collected before transplant. These receptors all stem from a human donor who was the organ donor for an intestinal transplant. The CDR3 runs from the conserved cysteine through the conserved F or W. D genes are given only for firm matches. Where a row states a size, it is once, few, many or the class of an expanded clone; other rows omit it.

V gene,J gene,CDR3 length,D gene,clone size,CDR3 protein,CDR3 DNA
TRBV5-6,TRBJ2-6,14,-,-,CASSLGVGANVLTF,TGTGCCAGCAGCTTGGGGGTCGGGGCCAACGTCCTGACTTTC
TRBV7-2,TRBJ2-1,16,-,once,CASSPRPAGHHNEQFF,TGTGCCAGCAGCCCCCGGCCGGCAGGGCACCACAATGAGCAGTTCTTC
TRBV28,TRBJ2-1,15,TRBD2,-,CASSSEGLGYNEQFF,TGTGCCAGCAGTTCCGAGGGACTAGGGTACAATGAGCAGTTCTTC
TRBV18,TRBJ1-5,15,TRBD1,-,CASSPKGQGNQPQHF,TGTGCCAGCTCACCAAAGGGACAGGGCAATCAGCCCCAGCATTTT
TRBV29-1,TRBJ1-1,14,-,-,CSVDQPGMNTEAFF,TGCAGCGTTGACCAGCCAGGGATGAACACTGAAGCTTTCTTT
TRBV11-2,TRBJ2-7,16,TRBD1,-,CASSLGPGTGAYEQYF,TGTGCCAGCAGCTTAGGACCCGGGACAGGGGCCTACGAGCAGTACTTC
TRBV27,TRBJ2-7,13,-,-,CASSLDGRYEQYF,TGTGCCAGCAGTTTAGACGGACGATACGAGCAGTACTTC
TRBV7-3,TRBJ1-1,13,-,-,CASSQVLGAEAFF,TGTGCCAGCAGCCAGGTTTTGGGGGCTGAAGCTTTCTTT
TRBV7-9,TRBJ2-1,15,TRBD2,-,CASSLVLGLENEQFF,TGTGCCAGCAGCTTAGTATTGGGACTAGAGAATGAGCAGTTCTTC
TRBV5-4,TRBJ1-1,14,-,-,CASSLSQGWSEAFF,TGTGCCAGCAGCTTGAGTCAGGGGTGGTCTGAAGCTTTCTTT
TRBV11-2,TRBJ2-7,13,-,-,CASSFHTGYEQYF,TGTGCCAGCAGCTTCCACACAGGCTACGAGCAGTACTTC
TRBV19,TRBJ1-4,14,-,-,CASRTETTNEKLFF,TGTGCCAGTCGGACAGAGACAACTAATGAAAAACTGTTTTTT
TRBV9,TRBJ1-2,15,TRBD1,-,CASRGETGQGGGYTF,TGTGCCAGCAGGGGTGAAACGGGACAGGGTGGTGGCTACACCTTC
TRBV5-1,TRBJ1-1,17,-,-,CASSLESSSHMNTEAFF,TGCGCCAGCAGCTTGGAGAGTTCGTCGCATATGAACACTGAAGCTTTCTTT
TRBV25-1,TRBJ2-7,13,-,-,CATTGVSSYEQYF,TGTGCCACCACGGGGGTGAGCTCCTACGAGCAGTACTTC
TRBV20-1,TRBJ1-5,11,-,-,CSASSGQPQHF,TGCAGTGCTAGCTCAGGTCAGCCCCAGCATTTT
TRBV7-3,TRBJ2-7,15,TRBD1,-,CASSLFTGGFYEQYF,TGTGCCAGCAGCTTATTTACAGGGGGATTCTACGAGCAGTACTTC
TRBV4-3,TRBJ2-3,15,-,-,CASSQERDGTDTQYF,TGCGCCAGCAGCCAAGAACGGGACGGGACAGATACGCAGTATTTT
TRBV2,TRBJ1-3,16,TRBD1,once,CASRGDRAYSGNTIYF,TGTGCCAGCAGGGGGGACAGGGCCTACTCTGGAAACACCATATATTTT
TRBV7-9,TRBJ1-2,15,-,-,CASSLGSSNNYGYTF,TGTGCCAGCAGCTTAGGTTCCTCGAATAACTATGGCTACACCTTC
TRBV11-2,TRBJ1-3,14,-,-,CASSSGDSGNTIYF,TGTGCCAGCAGCTCAGGGGACTCTGGAAACACCATATATTTT
TRBV4-3,TRBJ1-1,15,TRBD1,-,CASSPGQGMRTEAFF,TGCGCCAGCAGCCCGGGACAGGGTATGAGGACTGAAGCTTTCTTT
TRBV6-5,TRBJ1-5,14,-,-,CASSQGVSGQPQHF,TGTGCCAGTTCACAGGGAGTCTCCGGTCAGCCCCAGCATTTT
TRBV11-2,TRBJ1-4,17,-,once,CASSSVSARGPNEKLFF,TGTGCCAGCAGCTCCGTCTCGGCCCGGGGACCTAATGAAAAACTGTTTTTT
TRBV29-1,TRBJ2-1,14,-,-,CSVDGVSSYNEQFF,TGCAGCGTTGACGGGGTGAGCTCCTACAATGAGCAGTTCTTC
TRBV11-3,TRBJ2-7,14,TRBD1,-,CASSSRTGGGEQYF,TGTGCCAGCAGCTCAAGGACAGGGGGCGGCGAGCAGTACTTC
TRBV10-3,TRBJ1-1,17,-,-,CAISDGPPVGADTEAFF,TGTGCCATCAGTGACGGCCCCCCGGTAGGAGCGGACACTGAAGCTTTCTTT
TRBV28,TRBJ1-2,16,-,once,CASFPGPGSLNYGYTF,TGTGCCAGCTTCCCTGGCCCGGGCTCCCTTAACTATGGCTACACCTTC